The sequence of this TCR beta chain was determined in a study of long-term antiretroviral therapy in people with HIV. Germline V gene lookup returns CDR1 SGHRS and CDR2 YFSETQ. V was pared by 3 bases and J by 0 bases, with 9 bases between. The CDR3 sequence is 15 residues long. At the survey level, the v3.0 immunoSEQ assay was run. The table came from immunoSEQ multiplex PCR; TCRdb's copy has only in-frame clones and leaves some out. The table has roughly 19,000 clones, approximately 82% seen once. This specimen was unsorted PBMCs, taken 2.4 years after starting antiretroviral therapy. The chain combines TRBV5-1 with TRBJ1-4; D not certain. The receptor was isolated from a man aged 40-50 years with HIV. The CDR3, as DNA: TGCGCCAGCAGCTCTGGATCTGCAACTAATGAAAAACTGTTTTTT. Its protein is CASSSGSATNEKLFF.